This T cell receptor (beta chain) is from a study of PD-1 blockade in classical Hodgkin lymphoma. Data came from immunoSEQ multiplex PCR; TCRdb stores just in-frame clones and leaves some out. The sample carries tens of thousands of clones, about nine tenths recorded once. Deletions cut 3 bases from V and 1 base from J, with 10 bases between. The CDR3 consists of 15 residues. Germline V gives CDR1 SGHVS, CDR2 FNYEAQ. The sample's time point: cycle 4 day 1 (C4D1), after less than 7 weeks of nivolumab. All patients relapsed after autologous stem cell transplantation, and brentuximab vedotin exposure varied.

The sequence derives from a human donor with classical Hodgkin lymphoma. Sequencing was performed on peripheral blood mononuclear cells (PBMCs), taken before the fourth cycle of nivolumab. This chain uses TRBV7-6 with TRBJ1-5; D not resolved. CDR3 sequence reads: CASSLFPGSNQPQHF. The CDR3 nucleotides are TGTGCCAGCAGCTTGTTCCCCGGGAGCAATCAGCCCCAGCATTTT.